This T cell receptor beta chain stems from a study of T cells in Graves' hyperthyroidism and ophthalmopathy (dated by TCRdb to about 2019). In terms of the full investigation: To identify TCR V-J signatures that set the groups apart, the researchers used a discovery cohort of 95 to 100 patients, made up of around 42 with Graves' ophthalmopathy and 55 to 65 with stable Graves' hyperthyroidism. Following sampling, methimazole starting at 30 mg daily was given to hyperthyroidism patients, and high-dose intravenous methylprednisolone was given to ophthalmopathy patients. In addition, the study compared T-cell repertoires in thyroid tissue and in blood from roughly 6 Graves' hyperthyroidism patients. An independent validation cohort of about 19 hyperthyroidism patients and 15 or so patients who later progressed to ophthalmopathy tested prospective prediction of ophthalmopathy. The 75 to 100 discovery patients were randomly divided into training and test sets at a 7:3 ratio. TCR Vbeta CDR3 sequencing of 120 to 150 peripheral blood samples (under 45 ophthalmopathy, about 80 hyperthyroidism and roughly 17 progressor patients) is reported in the paper.

This clonotype has more than one count but fewer than ten. Its antigen specificity is not known. No per-base quality is available; no much larger clone lies one base away. The research as a whole found: Ophthalmopathy was separated from stable hyperthyroidism by a 13 V-J signature model, with around 88% sensitivity and about 81% specificity obtained in cross-validation and 80%/75% obtained in testing. Blood samples also contained most of the expanded thyroid clonotypes (frequency above 0.001), which suggests that blood repertoires may reflect thyroid immune responses. In validation, progression to ophthalmopathy was predicted by the model with nearly 71% sensitivity and about 72% specificity, a median of 6.5 months before onset. Sample size was not statistically predetermined, and blinding of investigators to group allocation was not performed.

Any patient with an uncontrolled infection, another autoimmune disease, pregnancy or lactation was excluded. Diagnoses were based on clinical symptoms, serum thyroxine and TRAb, thyroid ultrasound and orbital computed tomography. Total RNA was extracted with Trizol reagent, and quality was checked on an Agilent 2100 Bioanalyzer. The TCR beta CDR3 regions were amplified from the RNA transcripts. A first-round RT-PCR of the TCR CDR3 used the HTBI primer set with the Qiagen OneStep RT-PCR kit. Libraries were constructed in a second round of multiplex PCR, after which size selection and purification were carried out. Libraries were sequenced paired-end with 100 bp reads on an Illumina HiSeq2000. Processing in the source paper ran as follows. SOAPnuke was used to process the raw data, throwing out any read that contained adapters or uncalled bases, had a mean Phred below 15, or lacked an exact constant-primer or identifier match. COPE v1.2.5 was used to merge the high-quality paired reads, and each unique nucleotide sequence was defined as a clonotype. MiTCR v1.1 was used to align clonotypes to the IMGT TRBV, TRBD and TRBJ reference segments. The analysis included only V-J combinations with a frequency above 0.0001, which together covered around 99% of the repertoires. The TCS score was defined as the ratio of F50 (clonal expansion) to E x V (chaos), calculated using BLOSUM62-based TCRdist between CDR3 peptides within each V-J. Welch's t-statistics and random forest reduced 514 V-J features to around 14, which were used in a naive Bayes classifier (R e1071). The Morisita-Horn index was used to measure how similar the thyroid and blood repertoires were. TCRdb trimmed the raw reads at Q25, called clones with MiXCR and kept productive beta chains. Each entry merges the rows of one CDR3 protein and shows their most common DNA and genes. Clone size and V and J calls follow TCRdb, not the original study. Present in this sample are about 700,000 distinct CDR3 sequences, about 45% of which were seen just once. The top ten hold 6.5% to 9% of the sample.

From a lookup of the germline V gene, CDR1 and CDR2 are SNHLY and FYNNEI. Trimming removed 6 bases from V and 1 base from J, leaving 15 bases between the germline ends. Measured from the cysteine to the phenylalanine, the CDR3 is 15 residues long. The only DNA kept is the CDR3, 45 bases in frame from the first base. The specimen was peripheral blood or thyroid tissue (not recorded which). This TCR was sampled from an adult man with Graves' disease, either hyperthyroidism or ophthalmopathy (not recorded which). The sequence links TRBV2 to TRBJ1-2; TRBD1 could be the D gene, as 6 bases match. The CDR3 in this case is CASSTYRANNYGYTF. In nucleotide form, the sequence is TGTGCCAGCAGCACCTACAGGGCAAATAACTATGGCTACACCTTC.